This entry features one T cell receptor (beta chain) sequence. Its antigen is not known. This specimen belongs to a study of T cell responses to AZD1222 COVID-19 vaccine. Study findings and constraints: Variant regions that are unmutated are reportedly the target of nearly half of spike-specific TCRs. Researchers took repertoire samples only after the peak T cell response had come. CD4 TCRs linked to vaccination spanned spike, dominating at 160-218 and 743-854. Baseline seropositivity characterized only a handful of AZD1222 recipients.

TCRdb keeps only in-frame clones here, not all; method: immunoSEQ multiplex PCR. The sample lists some 170,000 clones, 75% to 90% occurring once. The CDR3 covers 17 residues. V was pared by 6 bases and J by 0 bases, with 21 bases between. Germline V CDR1 and CDR2: SGHNT, YYREEE (reference sequence). V usage is TRBV5-4 and J usage is TRBJ1-1, with D maybe TRBD1 (5 bases). The clonotype comes from an adult who received the MenACWY meningococcal vaccine as a control. The sample consisted of peripheral blood, taken 28 days after the second dose of the MenACWY control vaccine. CDR3 residues: CASNKRVGANMNTEAFF. CDR3 DNA sequence: TGTGCCAGCAACAAGAGGGTAGGGGCCAACATGAACACTGAAGCTTTCTTT.